Listed below are T cell receptor beta chains from one sample, sequenced in a study of blood T cell repertoires in COVID-19. The method was immunoSEQ multiplex PCR; TCRdb's version includes in-frame clones alone and lacks a portion of them. The sample contains about 220,000 clones, 70% to 85% of which appear only once. The sample consisted of peripheral blood. All receptors come from a man in his forties or fifties with active or convalescent COVID-19. CDR3s include the opening cysteine and the closing phenylalanine or tryptophan. A D gene is named only where the DNA matches it firmly. Where a row states a size, it is once, few, many or the class of an expanded clone; other rows omit it.

DNA: TGTGCCAGCAGCTTGGCCCCGCCGGGACTAGCGGGAGATTTTGGGGAGACCCAGTACTTC; CDR3: CASSLAPPGLAGDFGETQYF; D: TRBD2; V: TRBV5-4; size: once; J: TRBJ2-5
DNA: TGTGCCAGCAGCTTGTGGACAGGGTTATACGAGCAGTACTTC; CDR3: CASSLWTGLYEQYF; D: TRBD1; V: TRBV5-5; size: -; J: TRBJ2-7
DNA: TGTGCCAGCAGCTTCGGACAGGGAGGCACTGAAGCTTTCTTT; CDR3: CASSFGQGGTEAFF; D: TRBD1; V: TRBV5-4; size: -; J: TRBJ1-1
DNA: TGTGCCAGCAGCTTAGTAGGGGGGCTAGCGGGGAACAATGAGCAGTTCTTC; CDR3: CASSLVGGLAGNNEQFF; D: TRBD2; V: TRBV7-2; size: -; J: TRBJ2-1
DNA: TGTGCCAGCAGCCTCCCGGGGGAAGGAGCTGAAGCTTTCTTT; CDR3: CASSLPGEGAEAFF; D: -; V: TRBV7-9; size: once; J: TRBJ1-1
DNA: -; CDR3: CVPAGPGDRGQGQPQHF; D: -; V: TRBV27; size: -; J: TRBJ1-5
DNA: TGCGCCAGCCGGGACTTTAACGAGCAGTACTTC; CDR3: CASRDFNEQYF; D: -; V: TRBV5-1; size: -; J: TRBJ2-7
DNA: TGCGCCAGCAGCTTGGGGGGCAAGGACTATGGCTACACCTTC; CDR3: CASSLGGKDYGYTF; D: -; V: TRBV5-1; size: -; J: TRBJ1-2
DNA: TGTGCCTGGAGTTCCCTGGGGGGTGGCTACACCTTC; CDR3: CAWSSLGGGYTF; D: -; V: TRBV30; size: -; J: TRBJ1-2
DNA: TGTGCCAGCAGCTTAGAGTTTTCTAGCGGGAGTACGCAGTATTTT; CDR3: CASSLEFSSGSTQYF; D: TRBD2; V: TRBV7-2; size: -; J: TRBJ2-3
DNA: TGCGCCAGCAGGGGCAGGGATCCCACCGGGGAGCTGTTTTTT; CDR3: CASRGRDPTGELFF; D: -; V: TRBV5-1; size: -; J: TRBJ2-2
DNA: TGTGCCAGCAGGCTCAGACTGAATAGCAATCAGCCCCAGCATTTT; CDR3: CASRLRLNSNQPQHF; D: -; V: TRBV6-5; size: -; J: TRBJ1-5
DNA: TGTGCCAGCAGTGAAAGGCAGGGGACCTTTTTAAACTATGGCTACACCTTC; CDR3: CASSERQGTFLNYGYTF; D: -; V: TRBV6-1; size: few; J: TRBJ1-2
DNA: TGTGCCATCAGTGTACAAGCGAACGAGCAGTACTTC; CDR3: CAISVQANEQYF; D: -; V: TRBV10-3; size: -; J: TRBJ2-7
DNA: TGCAGCGTTGGGGCAGCCTATGGCTACACCTTC; CDR3: CSVGAAYGYTF; D: -; V: TRBV29-1; size: -; J: TRBJ1-2
DNA: TGTGCCAGCAGGCCGGACAGGAACACTGAAGCTTTCTTT; CDR3: CASRPDRNTEAFF; D: -; V: TRBV2; size: few; J: TRBJ1-1
DNA: TGTGCCAGCAGCTCACGTAGCGGGCAAAGCTCCTACGAGCAGTACTTC; CDR3: CASSSRSGQSSYEQYF; D: -; V: TRBV21-1; size: -; J: TRBJ2-7
DNA: TGTGCCAGCGGGCCTCACACCGGGGAGCTGTTTTTT; CDR3: CASGPHTGELFF; D: -; V: TRBV7-9; size: once; J: TRBJ2-2
DNA: TGTGCCAGCAGCGGACAGGGCTATGGCTACACCTTC; CDR3: CASSGQGYGYTF; D: TRBD1; V: TRBV12-3/TRBV12-4; size: -; J: TRBJ1-2
DNA: TGCGCCAGCAGCCCCCGACTAGCGGGAGCCTCCTACAATGAGCAGTTCTTC; CDR3: CASSPRLAGASYNEQFF; D: TRBD2; V: TRBV4-1; size: -; J: TRBJ2-1
DNA: TGTGCCATCAGTGACGTTGGGACTAGCGGGGGCCCAAGCTCCTACAATGAGCAGTTCTTC; CDR3: CAISDVGTSGGPSSYNEQFF; D: TRBD2; V: TRBV10-3; size: -; J: TRBJ2-1
DNA: TGTGCCAGCAGCCCACTCCTAGCAAGTGTATTGAATGAGCAGTTCTTC; CDR3: CASSPLLASVLNEQFF; D: -; V: TRBV11-2; size: -; J: TRBJ2-1
DNA: TGCAGCGTTACTCCCCAGGGAAACTATGGCTACACCTTC; CDR3: CSVTPQGNYGYTF; D: -; V: TRBV29-1; size: -; J: TRBJ1-2
DNA: TGTGCCAGCAGTTCCCCTAAAAGACCCGGGACAGGGGGCCTTGCAACTAATGAAAAACTGTTTTTT; CDR3: CASSSPKRPGTGGLATNEKLFF; D: TRBD1; V: TRBV28; size: -; J: TRBJ1-4
DNA: TGTGCCAGCAGTTTCACTGGCGGGAGGGCCAGAGAGCAGTTCTTC; CDR3: CASSFTGGRAREQFF; D: TRBD2; V: TRBV28; size: -; J: TRBJ2-1
DNA: TGCGCCAGCAGCTTGTTCGCTAGCGGGGACACAGATACGCAGTATTTT; CDR3: CASSLFASGDTDTQYF; D: TRBD2; V: TRBV5-1; size: -; J: TRBJ2-3
DNA: TGCGCCAGCAGCTACAGGGTTACCTCGTACAATGAGCAGTTCTTC; CDR3: CASSYRVTSYNEQFF; D: -; V: TRBV4-3; size: -; J: TRBJ2-1
DNA: TGTGCTAGTGGTCTCTGGGGGGGTAAAACTGAAGCTTTCTTT; CDR3: CASGLWGGKTEAFF; D: -; V: TRBV12-5; size: -; J: TRBJ1-1
DNA: TGTGCCATCAGCCCTGACAGGGGTTCACCCCTCCACTTT; CDR3: CAISPDRGSPLHF; D: TRBD1; V: TRBV10-3; size: -; J: TRBJ1-6
DNA: TGCGCCAGCAGCTTGGAGTGGAGGAACACTGAAGCTTTCTTT; CDR3: CASSLEWRNTEAFF; D: -; V: TRBV5-1; size: once; J: TRBJ1-1
DNA: TGTGCCAGCAGCCTTAGGACTAGCGGGAACCATGAGCAGTTCTTC; CDR3: CASSLRTSGNHEQFF; D: TRBD2; V: TRBV2; size: -; J: TRBJ2-1
DNA: TGTGCCAGTAGTATAGTGGGGGGTGCAGCCTACGAGCAGTACTTC; CDR3: CASSIVGGAAYEQYF; D: -; V: TRBV19; size: -; J: TRBJ2-7
DNA: TGTGCCAGCAGCCAAGATCCTGGCGGCAGGGGAAACACTGAAGCTTTCTTT; CDR3: CASSQDPGGRGNTEAFF; D: -; V: TRBV3-1/TRBV3-2; size: -; J: TRBJ1-1
DNA: TGCGCCAGCAGCTATCACCCACTGCAGGGGAACACTGAAGCTTTCTTT; CDR3: CASSYHPLQGNTEAFF; D: -; V: TRBV4-1; size: -; J: TRBJ1-1
DNA: TGTGCTAGTGGTCCCCATAGCCGGGAGACCTACCTCGCCTACGAGCAGTACTTC; CDR3: CASGPHSRETYLAYEQYF; D: -; V: TRBV12-5; size: once; J: TRBJ2-7
DNA: TGCGCCAGCAGCCAAGAAGGATCACTAGCAGCAACCTACTCCTACGAGCAGTACTTC; CDR3: CASSQEGSLAATYSYEQYF; D: -; V: TRBV4-1; size: -; J: TRBJ2-7
DNA: TGTGCTAGTGGTTCAGGACAGGGGGCAGATACGCAGTATTTT; CDR3: CASGSGQGADTQYF; D: TRBD1; V: TRBV12-5; size: -; J: TRBJ2-3
DNA: TGTGCCAGCAGGGGACAGGGGGATTACTATGGCTACACCTTC; CDR3: CASRGQGDYYGYTF; D: TRBD1; V: TRBV5-6; size: few; J: TRBJ1-2
DNA: TGTGCCAGCAGGGGGGGGGATACGCAGTATTTT; CDR3: CASRGGDTQYF; D: TRBD2; V: TRBV2; size: -; J: TRBJ2-3
DNA: TGTGCCAGCAGCCCCGGGCAGGGGGGAAATTCACCCCTCCACTTT; CDR3: CASSPGQGGNSPLHF; D: TRBD1; V: TRBV9; size: -; J: TRBJ1-6
DNA: TGCGCCAGCAGCCAAATAGCGGGAGGGTACAATGAGCAGTTCTTC; CDR3: CASSQIAGGYNEQFF; D: TRBD2; V: TRBV4-1; size: -; J: TRBJ2-1
DNA: TGTGCCACCAGCAGAGATAGGAGGGGCCCTAATGAAAAACTGTTTTTT; CDR3: CATSRDRRGPNEKLFF; D: -; V: TRBV15; size: -; J: TRBJ1-4
DNA: TGTGCCAGCAGTACTGGGACAGGGGGGAATGGGGACACAGATACGCAGTATTTT; CDR3: CASSTGTGGNGDTDTQYF; D: TRBD1; V: TRBV28; size: -; J: TRBJ2-3
DNA: TGTGCCAGCAGTGAGCGGGACCCTAGTTGGGAGCAGTACTTC; CDR3: CASSERDPSWEQYF; D: -; V: TRBV2; size: once; J: TRBJ2-7
DNA: TGCGCCAGCAGCTTCGGACTAGTACGAGAGACCCAGTACTTC; CDR3: CASSFGLVRETQYF; D: TRBD2; V: TRBV5-1; size: -; J: TRBJ2-5
DNA: TGTGCCAGCAGACCCCGGGACAGGGGTACCGAAAAACTGTTTTTT; CDR3: CASRPRDRGTEKLFF; D: TRBD1; V: TRBV6-5; size: -; J: TRBJ1-4
DNA: TGTGCCAGCAGTTCCCTGGACAGGGGGCGTTTAGGGGACACTGAAGCTTTCTTT; CDR3: CASSSLDRGRLGDTEAFF; D: TRBD1; V: TRBV28; size: few; J: TRBJ1-1
DNA: TGTGCCAGCTCACCTCACTGGGACAGGGGGACGGCTGAAGCTTTCTTT; CDR3: CASSPHWDRGTAEAFF; D: TRBD1; V: TRBV18; size: -; J: TRBJ1-1
DNA: TGTGCCAGCAGGGTCGCAGCGGGCACAGATACGCAGTATTTT; CDR3: CASRVAAGTDTQYF; D: -; V: TRBV7-2; size: -; J: TRBJ2-3
DNA: TGCGCCAGCAGCCAAGATAGGGAGGGCACAGATACGCAGTATTTT; CDR3: CASSQDREGTDTQYF; D: -; V: TRBV4-1; size: -; J: TRBJ2-3
DNA: TGCGCCAGCAGCAAGACAGGGGGGTCGAACACTGAAGCTTTCTTT; CDR3: CASSKTGGSNTEAFF; D: TRBD1; V: TRBV5-1; size: few; J: TRBJ1-1
DNA: TGTGCCAGCAGCACAGAGACAGCCTCCTATGGCTACACCTTC; CDR3: CASSTETASYGYTF; D: -; V: TRBV7-9; size: -; J: TRBJ1-2
DNA: TGTGCCAGCTCACCGGGAGAGTCCTATAATTCACCCCTCCACTTT; CDR3: CASSPGESYNSPLHF; D: -; V: TRBV18; size: few; J: TRBJ1-6
DNA: TGTGCCAGCAGCCGCTGGGGGGGCTGGGGCTACACCTTC; CDR3: CASSRWGGWGYTF; D: -; V: TRBV5-6; size: -; J: TRBJ1-2